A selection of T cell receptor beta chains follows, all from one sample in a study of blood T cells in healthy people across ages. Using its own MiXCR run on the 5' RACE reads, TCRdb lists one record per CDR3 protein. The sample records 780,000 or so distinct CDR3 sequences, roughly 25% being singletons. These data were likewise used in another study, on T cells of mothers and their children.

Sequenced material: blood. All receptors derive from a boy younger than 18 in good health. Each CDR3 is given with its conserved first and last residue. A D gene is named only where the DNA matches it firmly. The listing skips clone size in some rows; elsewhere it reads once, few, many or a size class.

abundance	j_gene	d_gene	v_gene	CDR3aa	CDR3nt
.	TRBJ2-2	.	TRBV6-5	CASSYGPGELFF	TGTGCCAGCAGTTACGGCCCCGGGGAGCTGTTTTTT
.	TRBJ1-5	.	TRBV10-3	CAIKDPSHKPQHF	TGTGCCATCAAAGACCCGAGTCATAAGCCCCAGCATTTT
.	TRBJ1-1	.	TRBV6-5	CASSYYRRAGPMTEAFF	TGTGCCAGCAGTTACTATCGGAGGGCAGGTCCGATGACTGAAGCTTTCTTT
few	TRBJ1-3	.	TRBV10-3	CAISPSSGNTIYF	TGTGCCATCAGTCCTAGCTCTGGAAACACCATATATTTT
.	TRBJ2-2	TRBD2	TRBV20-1	CSASEGLAGRSTGELFF	TGCAGTGCTAGCGAGGGACTAGCGGGCCGGAGCACCGGGGAGCTGTTTTTT
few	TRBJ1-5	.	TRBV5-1	CASSSGENQPQHF	TGCGCCAGCAGCTCGGGAGAAAATCAGCCCCAGCATTTT
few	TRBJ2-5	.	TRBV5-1	CASSLGGLGETQYF	TGCGCCAGCAGCTTGGGGGGACTGGGAGAGACCCAGTACTTC
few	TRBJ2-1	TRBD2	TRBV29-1	CSSFRRGFNEQFF	TGCAGCTCGTTTCGGCGGGGGTTCAATGAGCAGTTCTTC
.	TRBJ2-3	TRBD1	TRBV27	CASSSRQGLSNTQYF	TGTGCCAGCAGTTCTCGACAGGGGCTCTCAAATACGCAGTATTTT
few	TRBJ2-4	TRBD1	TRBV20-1	CSARRTGTGGLVHVQYF	TGCAGTGCTCGCCGGACAGGCACAGGAGGATTGGTTCACGTTCAGTACTTC
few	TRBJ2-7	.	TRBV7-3	CASSFGGYPYEQYF	TGTGCCAGCAGCTTTGGAGGATACCCCTACGAGCAGTACTTC
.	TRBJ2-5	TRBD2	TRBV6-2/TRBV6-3	CASTDGLAGGPFQETQYF	TGTGCCAGCACCGACGGGCTAGCGGGGGGCCCCTTCCAAGAGACCCAGTACTTC
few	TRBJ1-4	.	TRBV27	CASSFGGLHEKLFF	TGTGCCAGCAGTTTCGGGGGGCTTCATGAAAAACTGTTTTTT
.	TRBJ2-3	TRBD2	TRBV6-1	CASRPGLAVTSTDTQYF	TGTGCCAGCAGACCGGGACTAGCGGTCACTAGCACAGATACGCAGTATTTT
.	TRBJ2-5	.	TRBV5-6	CASSSLGTGIDQETQYF	TGTGCCAGCAGCTCTCTAGGCACGGGGATTGACCAAGAGACCCAGTACTTC
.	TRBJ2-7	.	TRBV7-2	CASSSAGQPSYEQYF	TGTGCCAGCAGCTCGGCAGGCCAACCTTCCTACGAGCAGTACTTC
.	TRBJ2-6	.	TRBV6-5	CASSREGSLSGANVLTF	TGTGCCAGCAGTCGCGAAGGTTCCCTCTCTGGGGCCAACGTCCTGACTTTC
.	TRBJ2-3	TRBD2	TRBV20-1	CSARGLAGGPDTQYF	TGCAGTGCTAGAGGCCTAGCGGGAGGACCAGATACGCAGTATTTT
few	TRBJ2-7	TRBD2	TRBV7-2	CASSPGRGLALDEQYF	TGTGCCAGCAGCCCTGGACGGGGACTAGCGTTAGACGAGCAGTACTTC
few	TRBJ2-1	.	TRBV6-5	CASSYSNAYLTYNEQFF	TGTGCCAGCAGTTACTCGAACGCCTACCTGACCTACAATGAGCAGTTCTTC
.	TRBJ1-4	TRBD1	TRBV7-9	CASSLTGDRSEKLFF	TGTGCCAGCAGCCTGACAGGGGATCGATCTGAAAAACTGTTTTTT
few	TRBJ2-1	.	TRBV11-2	CASSLEPRQIPYNEQFF	TGTGCCAGCAGCTTAGAGCCCCGGCAGATACCCTACAATGAGCAGTTCTTC
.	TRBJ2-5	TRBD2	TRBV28	CASSAGGTVGTQYF	TGTGCCAGCAGCGCGGGGGGGACTGTGGGGACCCAGTACTTC
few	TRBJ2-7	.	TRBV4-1	CASSQDPATYEQYF	TGCGCCAGCAGCCAAGATCCGGCTACCTACGAGCAGTACTTC
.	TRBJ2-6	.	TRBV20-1	CSAERSALWSSGANVLTF	TGCAGTGCTGAGCGATCGGCCCTCTGGAGCTCTGGGGCCAACGTCCTGACTTTC
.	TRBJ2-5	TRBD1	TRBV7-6	CASMKRQGARETQYF	TGTGCCAGCATGAAAAGACAGGGGGCGCGGGAGACCCAGTACTTC
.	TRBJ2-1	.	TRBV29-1	CSKRTAGNEQFF	TGCAGCAAAAGGACAGCGGGCAATGAGCAGTTCTTC
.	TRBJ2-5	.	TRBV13	CASSPKGESTYERYF	TGTGCCAGCAGTCCCAAAGGGGAATCCACCTACGAGCGGTACTTC
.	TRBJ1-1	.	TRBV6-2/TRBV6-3	CASSYHDFLMQLNTEAFF	TGTGCCAGCAGTTACCACGATTTTTTGATGCAACTGAACACTGAAGCTTTCTTT
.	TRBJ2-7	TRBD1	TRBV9	CASSVVGTGAHEQYF	TGTGCCAGCAGCGTAGTCGGGACAGGGGCCCACGAGCAGTACTTC
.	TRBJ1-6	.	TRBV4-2	CASSQEQGDHNSPLHF	TGTGCCAGCAGCCAAGAACAGGGTGATCATAATTCACCCCTCCACTTT
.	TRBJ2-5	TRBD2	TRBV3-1	CASSVGLAGGKFF	TGTGCCAGCAGCGTGGGACTAGCGGGGGGAAAGTTCTTC
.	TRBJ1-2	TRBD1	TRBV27	CASRLGQAPNYGYTF	TGTGCCAGCAGGCTGGGACAGGCGCCTAACTATGGCTACACCTTC
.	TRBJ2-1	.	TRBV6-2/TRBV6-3	CASSYSTVLEQFF	TGTGCCAGCAGTTACTCGACCGTTCTGGAGCAGTTCTTC
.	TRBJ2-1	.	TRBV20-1	CSAELARSYNEQFF	TGCAGTGCTGAGCTGGCGCGGAGCTACAATGAGCAGTTCTTC
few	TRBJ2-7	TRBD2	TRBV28	CASRPTSGVYEQYF	TGTGCCAGCAGACCGACTAGCGGAGTTTACGAGCAGTACTTC
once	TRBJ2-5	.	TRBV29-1	CSVRARSTQETQYF	TGCAGCGTTCGCGCCCGGTCTACACAAGAGACCCAGTACTTC
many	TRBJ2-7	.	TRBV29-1	CSVVPDGPSYEQYF	TGCAGCGTTGTCCCGGACGGTCCCTCCTACGAGCAGTACTTC
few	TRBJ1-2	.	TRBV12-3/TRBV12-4	CASSSGITGFGNYGYTF	TGTGCCAGCAGTTCAGGGATAACAGGGTTCGGTAACTATGGCTACACCTTC
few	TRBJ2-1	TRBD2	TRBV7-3	CASSLGRGVDNEQFF	TGTGCCAGCAGCTTAGGGCGGGGGGTTGACAATGAGCAGTTCTTC
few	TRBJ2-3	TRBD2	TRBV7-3	CASSLVGGGSTDTQYF	TGTGCCAGCAGCTTAGTTGGCGGGGGATCCACAGATACGCAGTATTTT
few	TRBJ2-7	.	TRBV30	CASPGKDSYEQYF	TGTGCCTCCCCGGGAAAAGACTCCTACGAGCAGTACTTC
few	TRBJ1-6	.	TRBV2	CASSEGVGRDSPLHF	TGTGCCAGCAGTGAAGGTGTGGGGCGAGATTCACCCCTCCACTTT
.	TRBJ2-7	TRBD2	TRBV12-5	CASVYGRFYEQYF	TGTGCTAGTGTTTACGGGAGGTTCTACGAGCAGTACTTC
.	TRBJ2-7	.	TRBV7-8	CASSQGQVLTYEQYF	TGTGCCAGCAGCCAGGGGCAGGTCTTAACCTACGAGCAGTACTTC
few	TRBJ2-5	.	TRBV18	CASSPGQKETQYF	TGTGCCAGCTCACCGGGTCAGAAAGAGACCCAGTACTTC
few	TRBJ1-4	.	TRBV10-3	CAIRQVNNEKLFF	TGTGCCATCAGACAGGTTAATAATGAAAAACTGTTTTTT
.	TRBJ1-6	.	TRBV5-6	CASSLDSGSYNSPLHF	TGTGCCAGCAGCTTGGATAGCGGCTCCTATAATTCACCCCTCCACTTT
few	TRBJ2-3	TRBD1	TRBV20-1	CSARTGGTDTQYF	TGCAGTGCTCGGACAGGGGGGACAGATACGCAGTATTTT
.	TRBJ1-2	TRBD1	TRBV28	CASRLGGTGGGGGYTF	TGTGCCAGCAGACTCGGTGGGACAGGCGGGGGAGGTGGCTACACCTTC
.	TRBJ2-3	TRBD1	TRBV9	CASSVDEGQLIPSTDTQYF	TGTGCCAGCAGCGTAGACGAGGGACAGCTCATTCCTAGCACAGATACGCAGTATTTT
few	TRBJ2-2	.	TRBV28	CASGEWLNTGELFF	TGTGCCAGCGGGGAATGGCTGAACACCGGGGAGCTGTTTTTT
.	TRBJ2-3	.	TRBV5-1	CASSLSGSKEDTQYF	TGCGCCAGCAGCTTATCCGGGAGTAAGGAAGATACGCAGTATTTT
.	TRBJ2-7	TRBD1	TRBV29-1	CSVEAGTGIGEQYF	TGCAGCGTTGAAGCCGGGACAGGGATCGGAGAGCAGTACTTC
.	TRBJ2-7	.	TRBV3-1	CASSPRDKSSYEQYF	TGTGCCAGCAGCCCCCGGGACAAGAGCTCCTACGAGCAGTACTTC
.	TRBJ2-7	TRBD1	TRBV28	CASSLYGTGSSYEQYF	TGTGCCAGCAGTTTATACGGGACAGGGAGCTCCTACGAGCAGTACTTC
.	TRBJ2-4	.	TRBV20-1	CSAIREGLAKNIQYF	TGCAGTGCTATTAGAGAGGGGCTAGCCAAAAACATTCAATACTTC